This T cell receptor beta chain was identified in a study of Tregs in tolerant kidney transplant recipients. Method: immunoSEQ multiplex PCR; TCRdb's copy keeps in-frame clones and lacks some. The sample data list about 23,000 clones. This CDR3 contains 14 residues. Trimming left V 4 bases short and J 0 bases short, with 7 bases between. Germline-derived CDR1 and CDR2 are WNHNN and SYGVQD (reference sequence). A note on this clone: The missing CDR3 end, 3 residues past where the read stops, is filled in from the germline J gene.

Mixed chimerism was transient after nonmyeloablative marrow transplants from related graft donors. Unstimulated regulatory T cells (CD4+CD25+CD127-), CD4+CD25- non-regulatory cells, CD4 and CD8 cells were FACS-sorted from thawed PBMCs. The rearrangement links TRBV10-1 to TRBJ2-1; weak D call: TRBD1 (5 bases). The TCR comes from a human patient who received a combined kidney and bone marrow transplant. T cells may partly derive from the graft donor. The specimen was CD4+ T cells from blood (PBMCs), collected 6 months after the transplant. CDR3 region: CASSGGSSYNEQFF. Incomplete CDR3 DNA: TGCGCCAGCAGTGGGGGCAGCTCCTACAATGAG.